One and the same sample provided the 30 T cell receptor beta chains below, sequenced in a study of response to subunit inactivated influenza vaccine. Each CDR3 protein gets one entry after TCRdb re-called the RT-PCR reads with MiXCR. The sample contains under 800,000 distinct CDR3 sequences, over 11% of which appear only once. The specimen was PBMCs from blood, collected 14 to 15 days before vaccination. The receptors shown here come from a man aged 45-65 years who received an inactivated influenza vaccine.

Note on this clonotype: Its ends do not fully match the called genes, so a read error is possible. V gene TRBV24-1 combines with J gene TRBJ2-3; 10 bases are a match to TRBD2. The length of the CDR3 is 15 residues. The V gene's germline CDR1 is KGHDR and CDR2 SFDVKD. CDR3 DNA sequence: TGTGCCACCAGCCGGTCTAGCGGGAGCAGAGATACGCAGTATTTT. Translating it yields CATSRSSGSRDTQYF.

The chain recombines TRBV18 with TRBJ1-4; tentative D call: TRBD1 (6 bases). V was shortened by 6 bases and J by 8 bases, with 10 bases between the two germline ends. This CDR3 has 12 amino acids. In germline, CDR1 is KGHSH, CDR2 LQKENI. CDR3 residues: CASSGQGEKLFF. CDR3 nucleotide sequence: TGTGCCAGCTCTGGGCAGGGGGAAAAACTGTTTTTT.

At least ten counts were recorded for this clonotype. This chain connects TRBV20-1 to TRBJ2-7; 8 nucleotides line up with TRBD1. Per the germline V gene, CDR1 is DFQATT and CDR2 is SNEGSKA (reference sequence). This CDR3 spans 13 amino acids. Unmatched junction bases numbered 3, after V lost 3 bases and J lost 2 bases. The CDR3 loop is CSASWTGTYEQYF. The CDR3 region has the DNA TGCAGTGCTAGTTGGACAGGGACCTACGAGCAGTACTTC.

As to this clonotype: One end of the junction does not line up with germline, which may come from a read error. This rearrangement joins TRBV3-1 to TRBJ2-7; no firm D call. This CDR3 contains 13 residues. Germline-derived CDR1 and CDR2 are LGHDT and YNNKEL (reference sequence). The CDR3 DNA is TGTGCCAGCAGCCAAGATCGGCCCGGACGGCGGCACTTC. This codes for CASSQDRPGRRHF.

The J gene is TRBJ2-1, the V gene TRBV4-2; 9 bases map to TRBD2. The V gene's germline CDR1 is LGHNA and CDR2 YNFKEQ. This CDR3 has 19 amino acids. V shed 5 bases and J 7 bases; nucleotides not matched to a gene: 21. CDR3 region: CASSAEGFAGGRVGNEQFF. The DNA of the CDR3 is TGTGCCAGCAGCGCCGAAGGTTTTGCGGGGGGGAGAGTTGGGAATGAGCAGTTCTTC.

The gene calls are TRBV11-1 and TRBJ2-7; 8 bases match TRBD1. This CDR3 has 18 amino acids. V dropped 3 bases and J dropped 0; count of bases not matched to a gene: 13. CDR1 and CDR2 from the germline V gene are SGHAT and FQDESV (reference sequence). CDR3 nucleotides: TGTGCCAGCAGCTTCCCCGGGACAGGTCAATTAAGCTCCTACGAGCAGTACTTC. This sequence encodes CASSFPGTGQLSSYEQYF.

This chain connects TRBV6-5 to TRBJ2-1; the match to TRBD2 covers 8 bases. Germline CDR1 and CDR2: MNHEY and SVGAGI. The CDR3 runs 16 residues. V was pared by 6 bases and J by 3 bases, with 10 bases of the junction left unmatched. DNA of the CDR3: TGTGCCAGCAGATTAAATGAGCGGGAGAACTACAATGAGCAGTTCTTC. It yields the protein CASRLNERENYNEQFF.

The chain joins TRBV12-2 to TRBJ2-7; TRBD1 is the table's D call, not checked against the DNA. TRBV12-2 is deemed a pseudogene. This CDR3 contains 15 residues. The CDR3 region is CASRLEGTGTYEQYF. Written as DNA, the CDR3 is TGTGCAAGTCGCTTAGAAGGGACAGGTACCTACGAGCAGTACTTC.

This sequence joins TRBV4-3 and TRBJ2-5, with TRBD1 as a possible D gene (6 bases). CDR3 length: 13 residues. Trimming took off 0 bases at V and 14 bases at J, with 16 bases between the two ends. The germline gives CDR1 LGHNA, CDR2 YSLEER. The CDR3 DNA reads TGCGCCAGCAGCCAAGAACTGAGGACAGCAAATTACTTC. Translation gives CASSQELRTANYF.

The chain combines TRBV3-1 with TRBJ2-2; 7 nucleotides agree with TRBD1. The CDR3 has 15 amino acids. J lost 4 bases, V lost 3 bases, and 5 bases had no gene match. The germline CDR1 and CDR2 sequences are LGHDT and YNNKEL (reference sequence). CDR3 coding DNA: TGTGCCAGCAGCCAGCCGGGACAGTCCACCGGGGAGCTGTTTTTT. It specifies CASSQPGQSTGELFF.

This clonotype was detected only a few times. V and J are TRBV20-1 and TRBJ2-7, with 9 nucleotides matching TRBD2. J lost 4 bases, V lost 0 bases, and 7 bases had no gene match. This CDR3 is 15 amino acids long. Looked up from germline, CDR1 is DFQATT and CDR2 is SNEGSKA (reference sequence). This CDR3 reads CSARDDGTSIYEQYF. The CDR3 bases are TGCAGTGCTAGAGATGACGGGACTAGCATATACGAGCAGTACTTC.

This sequence joins TRBV28 and TRBJ1-5; no clear D. Germline V lookup: CDR1 MDHEN, CDR2 SYDVKM. Trimming took 3 bases from V and 0 from J, leaving 9 bases between them. There are 15 residues in the CDR3. CDR3 protein: CASSFSGHSNQPQHF. The CDR3 nucleotides are TGTGCCAGCAGTTTTTCTGGGCATAGCAATCAGCCCCAGCATTTT.

This clonotype was picked up a small number of times. The chain uses TRBV5-1 and TRBJ2-7; 9 bases line up with TRBD2. The V gene end was trimmed by 4 bases and the J gene end by 3 bases; junction bases not matched to a gene: 5. CDR1 is SGHRS, CDR2 YFSETQ, per germline. The CDR3 has 14 amino acids. The CDR3 loop is CASSPGTSSYEQYF. For the CDR3, the DNA is TGCGCCAGCAGCCCCGGGACTAGCAGCTACGAGCAGTACTTC. The full variable domain, completed using reference TRBV5-1 and TRBJ2-7, is KAGVTQTPRYLIKTRGQQVTLSCSPISGHRSVSWYQQTPGQGLQFLFEYFSETQRNKGNFPGRFSGRQFSNSRSEMNVSTLELGDSALYLCASSPGTSSYEQYFGPGTRLTVT.

The chain recombines TRBV6-1 with TRBJ2-6; D is unclear. The CDR3 spans 15 residues. The germline V gene encodes CDR1 MNHNS and CDR2 SASEGT. V was cut by 6 bases and J by 0 bases, with 9 bases left in between. DNA of the CDR3: TGTGCCAGCAGGGGCCTGGGCTCTGGGGCCAACGTCCTGACTTTC. The encoded protein is CASRGLGSGANVLTF.

The sample holds many counts of this clonotype. This sequence joins TRBV4-2 and TRBJ2-7; D uncertain. The CDR3 has 17 amino acids. With 0 bases removed from V and 0 bases from J, the gap between germline ends came to 15 bases. Germline lookup yields CDR1 LGHNA and CDR2 YNFKEQ. The CDR3 nucleotides are TGTGCCAGCAGCCAAGATCTGGGATCATCTTTCTCCTACGAGCAGTACTTC. This gives the protein CASSQDLGSSFSYEQYF.

CDR3 region: CASSPGRLSYEQYF. Here the CDR3 DNA reads TGTGCCAGCAGCCCCGGACGGTTATCCTACGAGCAGTACTTC. J is TRBJ2-7 and V is TRBV7-2; D not resolved. With 5 bases removed from V and 1 base from J, the gap between germline ends came to 12 bases. CDR1 is SGHTA and CDR2 is FQGNSA in the germline V gene. This CDR3 spans 14 amino acids.

This clonotype has ten or more counts. The gene calls are TRBV12-3 or TRBV12-4 and TRBJ1-5; the D is unclear. This CDR3 is built from 13 residues. The V gene lost 5 bases and the J gene lost 5 bases, with 10 bases spanning the gap. CDR3: CASSPDRYQPQHF. CDR3 nucleotides: TGTGCCAGCAGTCCGGACCGCTATCAGCCCCAGCATTTT.

This clonotype showed up many times. The chain carries TRBV7-2 and TRBJ2-1; maybe TRBD2 (5 bases). This CDR3 comprises 14 residues. Germline CDR1 SGHTA, CDR2 FQGNSA. V dropped 1 base and J dropped 4 bases, with 8 bases sitting between them. CDR3 DNA: TGTGCCAGCAGCTTAGGGGAGATATACAATGAGCAGTTCTTC. This encodes CASSLGEIYNEQFF.

This clonotype was found a few times. V and J are TRBV4-2 and TRBJ2-7; D gene unclear. Trimming shortened V by 0 bases and J by 6 bases, and 6 bases separated the two germline ends. The CDR3 extends over 12 amino acids. The germline V gene has CDR1 LGHNA and CDR2 YNFKEQ. CDR3 in DNA: TGTGCCAGCAGCCAAGATTTGAGCGAGCAGTACTTC. Translated: CASSQDLSEQYF.

This clonotype was seen many times. This chain connects TRBV7-2 to TRBJ2-3, with D uncertain. The CDR3 consists of 12 residues. V was trimmed by 4 bases and J by 5 bases, leaving 7 bases between them. Per the germline V gene, CDR1 is SGHTA and CDR2 is FQGNSA. CDR3 in DNA: TGTGCCAGCAGCTCACTAAAAGATACGCAGTATTTT. Protein sequence: CASSSLKDTQYF.

A few counts support this clonotype. The genes are TRBV7-2 and TRBJ2-7, with no clear D. This CDR3 is built from 13 residues. The germline gives CDR1 SGHTA, CDR2 FQGNSA. V was trimmed by 3 bases and J by 0 bases, leaving 6 bases between them. CDR3 DNA sequence: TGTGCCAGCAGCTTCGACGGCTCCTACGAGCAGTACTTC. This codes for CASSFDGSYEQYF.

This clonotype was observed a few times. The V gene is TRBV12-3 or TRBV12-4, the J gene TRBJ2-3; TRBD1 or TRBD2 may be the D gene (5 bases each). CDR3 length: 16 residues. V dropped 5 bases and J dropped 2 bases, with 17 bases sitting between them. The CDR3 DNA reads TGTGCCAGCAGTCCTCTCGGCAGGGAGATCACAGATACGCAGTATTTT. Protein product: CASSPLGREITDTQYF.

A note on this clonotype: This clone may be a read error of a much larger clone one base away. The chain is built from TRBV6-1 and TRBJ2-7; no reliable D call. Germline assignment: CDR1 MNHNS and CDR2 SASEGT. V lost 6 bases and J lost 3, with 15 bases in between. This CDR3 has 14 residues. For the CDR3, the DNA is TGTGCCAGCAGGCAGCCGGTACAGCACTACGAGCAGTACTTC. Protein product: CASRQPVQHYEQYF.

This clonotype was counted once. The chain has TRBV19 and TRBJ1-1, with a tentative D call TRBD1 (6 bases). Looked up from germline, CDR1 is LNHDA and CDR2 is SQIVND (reference sequence). The CDR3 contains 15 residues. V was trimmed by 4 bases and J by 5 bases, leaving 17 bases between them. The chain's CDR3 is CASSTRRGARTEAFF. The CDR3 nucleotides are TGTGCCAGTAGTACTCGTCGGGGGGCGAGGACTGAAGCTTTCTTT.

The chain has TRBV5-1 and TRBJ2-4; D is perhaps TRBD2 (6 bases). The CDR3 loop spans 15 amino acids. V was trimmed by 2 bases and J by 8 bases, leaving 17 bases between them. Germline V lookup: CDR1 SGHRS, CDR2 YFSETQ. CDR3 DNA sequence: TGCGCCAGCAGCTTTAATTTGCGGGAAACCGACATTCAGTACTTC. This sequence encodes CASSFNLRETDIQYF.

In nucleotides, the CDR3 is TGTGCCAGTACTAGCGGGGGAGTTTCCTACAATGAGCAGTTCTTC. This sequence encodes CASTSGGVSYNEQFF. The chain has TRBV2 and TRBJ2-1; TRBD2 agrees at 11 bases. CDR1 is SNHLY, CDR2 FYNNEI, per germline. V lost 9 bases, J lost 1 base, and 5 bases stayed unmatched. CDR3 size: 15 residues.

This clonotype was seen many times. The rearrangement joins TRBV29-1 to TRBJ2-5; tentative D call: TRBD2 (7 bases). V was pared by 6 bases and J by 2 bases, with 19 bases between. The CDR3 runs 15 residues. CDR1 is SQVTM, CDR2 ANQGSEA, per germline. CDR3 coding DNA: TGCAGCGTCAGGATGGGAGGGGGACCGCAAGAGACCCAGTACTTC. Its protein is CSVRMGGGPQETQYF.

A few counts support this clonotype. The J gene is TRBJ2-3, the V gene TRBV5-1; TRBD1 matches at 7 bases. CDR1 and CDR2 from the germline V gene are SGHRS and YFSETQ. This CDR3 region has 15 residues. The trim removed 4 bases at V and 1 base at J, leaving 6 bases unmatched. The CDR3 is CASSRQTGGTDTQYF. CDR3 nucleotide sequence: TGCGCCAGCAGCAGACAAACAGGGGGCACAGATACGCAGTATTTT.

The sample holds a few counts of this clonotype. The chain has TRBV12-3 or TRBV12-4 and TRBJ2-7, with TRBD2 matching 11 bases. V shed 5 bases, J shed 3 bases, and the junction held 3 bases outside the gene matches. This CDR3 is built from 14 residues. The CDR3 DNA reads as TGTGCCAGCAGTGATAGCGGGGGGGACTACGAGCAGTACTTC. Translating gives CASSDSGGDYEQYF.

J is TRBJ1-2 and V is TRBV9; 7 positions agree with TRBD1. V was clipped by 4 bases and J by 5 bases; unmatched bases: 14. The CDR3 is 16 amino acids. Germline CDR1 SGDLS, CDR2 YYNGEE. The CDR3 reads CASSIGTELINYGYTF. DNA for the CDR3: TGTGCCAGCAGCATTGGGACAGAACTGATTAATTATGGCTACACCTTC.